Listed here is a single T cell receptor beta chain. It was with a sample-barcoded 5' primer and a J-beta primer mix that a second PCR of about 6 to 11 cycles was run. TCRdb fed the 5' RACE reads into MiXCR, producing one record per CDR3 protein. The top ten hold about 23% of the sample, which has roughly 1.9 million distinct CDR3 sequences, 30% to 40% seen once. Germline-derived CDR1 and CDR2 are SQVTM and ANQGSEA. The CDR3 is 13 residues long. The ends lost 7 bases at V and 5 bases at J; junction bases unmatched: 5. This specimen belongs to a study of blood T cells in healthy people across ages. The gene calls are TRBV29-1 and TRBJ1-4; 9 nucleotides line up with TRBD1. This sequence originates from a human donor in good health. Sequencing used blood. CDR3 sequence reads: CSGGDRENEKLFF. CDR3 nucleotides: TGCAGCGGAGGGGACAGGGAAAATGAAAAACTGTTTTTT.